The entry below gives a single TCR beta chain sequence along with its context. TCRdb independently ran MiXCR on the 5' RACE reads; one entry per CDR3 protein. The sample has about 340,000 distinct CDR3 sequences, 9.5% to 15% seen once. This record comes from a study of T cells after yellow fever vaccination. Sequencing was performed on CD4+ T cells sorted from PBMCs, taken 15 days after the yellow fever booster vaccination. The origin of this receptor is a young man who received the YFV17D yellow fever vaccine.

Written as DNA, the CDR3 is TGTGCCAGCAGCTTATATGGCACCGGGGAGCTGTTTTTT. Amino acids: CASSLYGTGELFF. The chain is built from TRBV7-6 and TRBJ2-2, with no clear D. V was clipped by 2 bases and J by 4 bases, with 5 bases between them. This CDR3 is built from 13 residues. Looked up from germline, CDR1 is SGHVS and CDR2 is FNYEAQ.